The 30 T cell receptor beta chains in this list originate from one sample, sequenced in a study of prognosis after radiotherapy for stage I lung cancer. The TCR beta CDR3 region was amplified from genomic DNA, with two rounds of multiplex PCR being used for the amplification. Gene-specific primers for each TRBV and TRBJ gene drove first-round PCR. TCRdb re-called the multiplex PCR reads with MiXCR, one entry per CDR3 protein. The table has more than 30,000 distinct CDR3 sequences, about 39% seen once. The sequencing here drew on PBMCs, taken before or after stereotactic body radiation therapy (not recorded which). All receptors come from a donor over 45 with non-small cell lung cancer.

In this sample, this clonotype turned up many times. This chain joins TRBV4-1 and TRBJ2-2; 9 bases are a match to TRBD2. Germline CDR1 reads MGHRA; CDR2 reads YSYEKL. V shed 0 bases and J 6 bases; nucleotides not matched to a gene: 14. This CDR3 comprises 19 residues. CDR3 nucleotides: TGCGCCAGCAGCCAAGACCTAGCGGGGAACCCCATAGTTTCCGGGGAGCTGTTTTTT. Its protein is CASSQDLAGNPIVSGELFF.

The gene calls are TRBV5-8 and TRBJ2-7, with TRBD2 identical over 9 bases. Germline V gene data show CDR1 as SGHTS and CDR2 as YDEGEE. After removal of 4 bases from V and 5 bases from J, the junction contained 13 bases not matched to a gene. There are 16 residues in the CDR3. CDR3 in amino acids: CASSLFLAGGPHEQYF. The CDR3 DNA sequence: TGTGCCAGCAGCCTATTTCTGGCGGGAGGGCCCCACGAGCAGTACTTC. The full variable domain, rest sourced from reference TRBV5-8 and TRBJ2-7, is EAGVTQSPTHLIKTRGQQATLRCSPISGHTSVYWYQQALGLGLQFLLWYDEGEERNRGNFPPRFSGRQFPNYSSELNVNALELEDSALYLCASSLFLAGGPHEQYFGPGTRLTVT.

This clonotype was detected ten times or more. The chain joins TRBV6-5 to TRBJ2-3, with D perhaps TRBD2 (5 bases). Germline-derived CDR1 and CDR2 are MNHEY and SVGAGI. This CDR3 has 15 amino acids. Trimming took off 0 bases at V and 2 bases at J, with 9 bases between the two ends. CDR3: CASSYSGSYTDTQYF. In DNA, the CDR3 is TGTGCCAGCAGTTACTCTGGGAGTTACACAGATACGCAGTATTTT.

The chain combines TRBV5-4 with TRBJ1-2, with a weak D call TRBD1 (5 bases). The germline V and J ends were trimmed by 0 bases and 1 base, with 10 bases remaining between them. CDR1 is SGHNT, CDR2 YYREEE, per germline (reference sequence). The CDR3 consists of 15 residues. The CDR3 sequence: CASSLGQLINYGYTF. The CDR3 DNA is TGTGCCAGCAGCTTGGGACAGCTGATTAACTATGGCTACACCTTC.

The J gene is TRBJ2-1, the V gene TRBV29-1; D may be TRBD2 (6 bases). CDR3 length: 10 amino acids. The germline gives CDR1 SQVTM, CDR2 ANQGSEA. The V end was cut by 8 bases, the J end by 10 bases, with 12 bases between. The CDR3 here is CSFSAGEQFF. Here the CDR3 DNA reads TGCAGCTTCTCTGCGGGGGAGCAGTTCTTC.

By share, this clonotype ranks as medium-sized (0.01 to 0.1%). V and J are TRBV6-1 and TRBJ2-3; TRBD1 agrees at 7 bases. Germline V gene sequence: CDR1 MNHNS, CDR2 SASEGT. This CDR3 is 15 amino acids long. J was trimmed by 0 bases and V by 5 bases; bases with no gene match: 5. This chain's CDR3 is CASSRQGRSTDTQYF. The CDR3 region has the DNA TGTGCCAGCAGTCGACAGGGAAGGAGCACAGATACGCAGTATTTT.

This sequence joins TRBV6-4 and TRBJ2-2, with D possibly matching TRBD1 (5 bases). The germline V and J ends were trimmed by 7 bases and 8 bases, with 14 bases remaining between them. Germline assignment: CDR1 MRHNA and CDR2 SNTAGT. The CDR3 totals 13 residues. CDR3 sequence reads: CASIFVTAGELFF. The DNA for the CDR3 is TGTGCCAGCATTTTTGTGACAGCTGGGGAGCTGTTTTTT.

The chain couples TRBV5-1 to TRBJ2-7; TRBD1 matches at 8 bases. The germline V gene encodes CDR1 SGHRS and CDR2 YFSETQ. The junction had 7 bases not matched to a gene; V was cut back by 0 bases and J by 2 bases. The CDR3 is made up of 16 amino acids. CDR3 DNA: TGCGCCAGCAGCTTGGCGACGGACAGGGTCCCCTACGAGCAGTACTTC. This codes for CASSLATDRVPYEQYF.

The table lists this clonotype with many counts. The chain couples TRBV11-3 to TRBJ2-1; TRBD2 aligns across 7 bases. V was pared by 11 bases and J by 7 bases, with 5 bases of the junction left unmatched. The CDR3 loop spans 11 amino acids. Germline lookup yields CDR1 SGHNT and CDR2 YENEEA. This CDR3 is CASKGGNEQFF. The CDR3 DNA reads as TGTGCCTCCAAGGGAGGGAATGAGCAGTTCTTC.

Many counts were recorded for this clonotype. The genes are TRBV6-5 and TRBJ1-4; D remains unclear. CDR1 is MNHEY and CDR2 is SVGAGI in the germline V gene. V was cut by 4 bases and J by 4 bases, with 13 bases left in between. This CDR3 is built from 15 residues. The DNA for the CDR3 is TGTGCCAGCAGTTTTAGTTATGGAGTTAATGAAAAACTGTTTTTT. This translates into CASSFSYGVNEKLFF.

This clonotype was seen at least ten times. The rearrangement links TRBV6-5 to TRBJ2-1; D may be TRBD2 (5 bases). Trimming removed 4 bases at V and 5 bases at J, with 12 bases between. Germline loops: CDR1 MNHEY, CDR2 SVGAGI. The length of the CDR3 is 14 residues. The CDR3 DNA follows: TGTGCCAGCAGTTTTCGTCTCGGGAACAATGAGCAGTTCTTC. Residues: CASSFRLGNNEQFF.

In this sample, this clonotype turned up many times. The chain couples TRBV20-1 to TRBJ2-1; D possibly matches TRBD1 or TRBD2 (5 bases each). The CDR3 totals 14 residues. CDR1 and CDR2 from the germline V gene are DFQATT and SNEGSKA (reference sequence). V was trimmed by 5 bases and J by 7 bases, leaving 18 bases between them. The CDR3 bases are TGCAGTGCTCCTGGGACCCGCTCTGGGAATGAGCAGTTCTTC. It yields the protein CSAPGTRSGNEQFF.

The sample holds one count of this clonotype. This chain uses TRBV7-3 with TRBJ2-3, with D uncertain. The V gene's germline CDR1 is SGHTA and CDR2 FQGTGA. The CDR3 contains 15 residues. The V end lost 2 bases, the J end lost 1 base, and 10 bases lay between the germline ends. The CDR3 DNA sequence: TGTGCCAGCAGCTTATCGGTCACTCGCACAGATACGCAGTATTTT. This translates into CASSLSVTRTDTQYF.

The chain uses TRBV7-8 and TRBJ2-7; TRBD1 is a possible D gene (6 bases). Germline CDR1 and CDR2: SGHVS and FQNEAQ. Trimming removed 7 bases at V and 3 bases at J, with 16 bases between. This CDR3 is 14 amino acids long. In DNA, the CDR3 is TGTGCCAGCATCTTTACACACAGGGTCTACGAGCAGTACTTC. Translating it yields CASIFTHRVYEQYF.

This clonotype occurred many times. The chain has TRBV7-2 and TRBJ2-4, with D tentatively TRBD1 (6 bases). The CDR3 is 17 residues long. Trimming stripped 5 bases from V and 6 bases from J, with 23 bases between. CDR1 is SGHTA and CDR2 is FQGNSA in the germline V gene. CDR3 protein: CASSLRPLQGQGNIQYF. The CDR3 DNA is TGTGCCAGCAGCCTCCGCCCCTTACAGGGCCAGGGAAACATTCAGTACTTC.

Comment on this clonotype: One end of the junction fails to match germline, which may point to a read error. CDR3: CASTRRVQGVSIDTQYF. In DNA, the CDR3 is TGTGCCAGCACCAGACGTGTACAGGGGGTGAGCATAGATACGCAGTATTTT. The rearrangement uses TRBV6-1 and TRBJ2-3, with 8 bases identical to TRBD1. Germline CDR1 MNHNS, CDR2 SASEGT. This CDR3 contains 17 residues.

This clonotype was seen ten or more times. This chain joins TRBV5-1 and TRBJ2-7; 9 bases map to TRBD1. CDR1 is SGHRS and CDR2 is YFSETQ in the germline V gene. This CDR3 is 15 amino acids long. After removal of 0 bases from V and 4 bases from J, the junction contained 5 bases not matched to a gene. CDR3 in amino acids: CASSLGAGTGYEQYF. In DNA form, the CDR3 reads TGCGCCAGCAGCTTGGGGGCCGGGACAGGGTACGAGCAGTACTTC.

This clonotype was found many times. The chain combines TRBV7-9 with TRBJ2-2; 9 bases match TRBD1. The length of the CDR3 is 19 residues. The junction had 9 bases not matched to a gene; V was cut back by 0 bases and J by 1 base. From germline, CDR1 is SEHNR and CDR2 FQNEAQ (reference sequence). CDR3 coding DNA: TGTGCCAGCAGCTTAGCTGGGGACAGGGCGTTGTGGAACACCGGGGAGCTGTTTTTT. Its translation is CASSLAGDRALWNTGELFF.

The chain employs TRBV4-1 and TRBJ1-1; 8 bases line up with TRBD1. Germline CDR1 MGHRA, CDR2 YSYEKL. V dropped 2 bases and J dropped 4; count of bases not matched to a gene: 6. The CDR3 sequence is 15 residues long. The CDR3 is CASSQILRGLTEAFF. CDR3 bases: TGCGCCAGCAGCCAAATCCTCAGGGGGCTCACTGAAGCTTTCTTT.

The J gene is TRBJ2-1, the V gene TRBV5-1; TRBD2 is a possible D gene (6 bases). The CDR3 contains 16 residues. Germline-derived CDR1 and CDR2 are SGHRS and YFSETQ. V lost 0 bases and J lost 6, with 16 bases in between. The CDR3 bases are TGCGCCAGCAGCTTGGTTCCGGGGGTGACAAGCAATGAGCAGTTCTTC. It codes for CASSLVPGVTSNEQFF.

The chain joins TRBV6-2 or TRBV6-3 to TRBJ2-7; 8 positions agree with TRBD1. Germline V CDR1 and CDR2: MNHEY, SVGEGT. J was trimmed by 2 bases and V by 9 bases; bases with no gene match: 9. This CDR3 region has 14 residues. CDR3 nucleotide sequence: TGTGCCAGTAAGCTTCGACAGGGGCCCTACGAGCAGTACTTC. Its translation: CASKLRQGPYEQYF.

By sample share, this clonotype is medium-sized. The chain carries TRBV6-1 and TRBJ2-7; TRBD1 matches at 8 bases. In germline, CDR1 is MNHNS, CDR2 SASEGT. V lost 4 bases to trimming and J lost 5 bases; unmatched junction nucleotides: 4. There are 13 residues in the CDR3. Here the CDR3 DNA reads TGTGCCAGCAGTGTGACAGGGGTTAACGAGCAGTACTTC. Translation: CASSVTGVNEQYF.

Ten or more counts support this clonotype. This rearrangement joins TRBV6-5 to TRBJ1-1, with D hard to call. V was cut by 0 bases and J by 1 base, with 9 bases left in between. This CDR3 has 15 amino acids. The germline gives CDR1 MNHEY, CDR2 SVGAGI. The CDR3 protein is CASSYSIGENTEAFF. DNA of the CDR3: TGTGCCAGCAGTTACTCGATCGGGGAGAACACTGAAGCTTTCTTT.

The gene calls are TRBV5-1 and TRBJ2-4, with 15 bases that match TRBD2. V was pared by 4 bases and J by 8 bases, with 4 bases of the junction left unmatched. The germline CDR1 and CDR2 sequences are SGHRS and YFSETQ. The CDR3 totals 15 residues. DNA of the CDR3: TGCGCCAGCAGCCGGACTAGCGGGGGGGGGGACATTCAGTACTTC. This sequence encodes CASSRTSGGGDIQYF.

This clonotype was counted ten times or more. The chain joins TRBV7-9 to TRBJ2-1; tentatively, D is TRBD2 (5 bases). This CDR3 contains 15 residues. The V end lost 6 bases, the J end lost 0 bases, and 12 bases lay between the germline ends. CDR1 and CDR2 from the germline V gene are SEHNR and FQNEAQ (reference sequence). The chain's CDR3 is CASSSLVSSYNEQFF. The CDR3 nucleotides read TGTGCCAGCAGTTCACTAGTGAGCTCCTACAATGAGCAGTTCTTC.

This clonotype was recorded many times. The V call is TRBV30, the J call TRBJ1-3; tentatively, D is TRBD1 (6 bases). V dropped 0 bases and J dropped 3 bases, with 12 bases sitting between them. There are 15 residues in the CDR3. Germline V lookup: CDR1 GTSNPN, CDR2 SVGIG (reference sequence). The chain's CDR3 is CAWSVLGGHGNTIYF. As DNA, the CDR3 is TGTGCCTGGAGTGTACTCGGGGGGCATGGAAACACCATATATTTT.

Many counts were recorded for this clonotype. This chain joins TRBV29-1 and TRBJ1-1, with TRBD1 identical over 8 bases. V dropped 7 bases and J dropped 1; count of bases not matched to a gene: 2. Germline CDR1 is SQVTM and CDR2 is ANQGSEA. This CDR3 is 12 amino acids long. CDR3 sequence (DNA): TGCAGCGCGGGACAGGCGAACACTGAAGCTTTCTTT. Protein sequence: CSAGQANTEAFF.

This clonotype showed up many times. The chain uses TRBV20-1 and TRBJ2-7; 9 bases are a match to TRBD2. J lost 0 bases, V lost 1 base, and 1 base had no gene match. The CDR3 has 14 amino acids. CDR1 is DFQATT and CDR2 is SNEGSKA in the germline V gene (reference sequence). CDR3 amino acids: CSARASGISYEQYF. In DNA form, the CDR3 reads TGCAGTGCTAGAGCTAGCGGGATCTCCTACGAGCAGTACTTC.

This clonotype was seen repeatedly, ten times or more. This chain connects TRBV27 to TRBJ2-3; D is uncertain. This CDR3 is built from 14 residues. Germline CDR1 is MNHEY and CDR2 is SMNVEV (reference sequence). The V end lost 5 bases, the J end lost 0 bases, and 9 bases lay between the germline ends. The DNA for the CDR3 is TGTGCCAGCAGTCCCCACGCTAGCACAGATACGCAGTATTTT. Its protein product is CASSPHASTDTQYF.

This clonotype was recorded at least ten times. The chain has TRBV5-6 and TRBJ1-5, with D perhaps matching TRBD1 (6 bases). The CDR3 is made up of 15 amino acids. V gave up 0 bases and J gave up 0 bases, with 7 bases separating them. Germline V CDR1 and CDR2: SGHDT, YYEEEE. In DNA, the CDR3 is TGTGCCAGCAGCTTGGGGGGACATAGCAATCAGCCCCAGCATTTT. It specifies CASSLGGHSNQPQHF.